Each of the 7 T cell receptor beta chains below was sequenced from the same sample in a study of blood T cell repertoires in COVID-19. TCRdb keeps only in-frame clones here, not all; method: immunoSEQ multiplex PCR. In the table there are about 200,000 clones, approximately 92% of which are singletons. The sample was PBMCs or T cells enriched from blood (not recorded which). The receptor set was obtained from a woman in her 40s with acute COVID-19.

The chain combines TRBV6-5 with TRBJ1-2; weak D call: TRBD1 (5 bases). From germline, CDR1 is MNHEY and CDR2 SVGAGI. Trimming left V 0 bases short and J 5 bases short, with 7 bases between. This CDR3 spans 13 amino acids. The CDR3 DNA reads TGTGCCAGCAGTTACTCGAAGGGGTATGGCTACACCTTC. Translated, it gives CASSYSKGYGYTF.

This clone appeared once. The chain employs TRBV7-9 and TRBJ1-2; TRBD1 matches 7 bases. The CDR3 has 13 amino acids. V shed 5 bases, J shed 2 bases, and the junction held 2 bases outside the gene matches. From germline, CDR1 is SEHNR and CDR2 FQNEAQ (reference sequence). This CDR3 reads CASSPTGNYGYTF. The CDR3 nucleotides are TGTGCCAGCAGCCCGACAGGGAACTATGGCTACACCTTC.

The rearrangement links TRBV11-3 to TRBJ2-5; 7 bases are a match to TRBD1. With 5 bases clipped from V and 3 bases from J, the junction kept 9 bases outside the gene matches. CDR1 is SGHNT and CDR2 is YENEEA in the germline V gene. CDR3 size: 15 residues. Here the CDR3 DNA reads TGTGCCAGCAGCCAAGGGGGCCTTGAAGAAGAGACCCAGTACTTC. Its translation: CASSQGGLEEETQYF.

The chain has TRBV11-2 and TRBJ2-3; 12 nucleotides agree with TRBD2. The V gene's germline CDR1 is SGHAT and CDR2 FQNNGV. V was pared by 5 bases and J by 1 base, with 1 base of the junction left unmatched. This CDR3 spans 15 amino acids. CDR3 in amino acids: CASSRTSGGTDTQYF. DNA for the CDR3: TGTGCCAGCAGCCGGACTAGCGGGGGCACAGATACGCAGTATTTT.

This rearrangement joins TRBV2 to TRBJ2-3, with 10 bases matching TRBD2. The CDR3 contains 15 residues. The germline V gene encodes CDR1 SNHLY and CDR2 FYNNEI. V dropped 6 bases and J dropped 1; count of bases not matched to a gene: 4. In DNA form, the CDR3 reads TGTGCCAGCAGCGCCGGGACTAGCGGCACAGATACGCAGTATTTT. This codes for CASSAGTSGTDTQYF.

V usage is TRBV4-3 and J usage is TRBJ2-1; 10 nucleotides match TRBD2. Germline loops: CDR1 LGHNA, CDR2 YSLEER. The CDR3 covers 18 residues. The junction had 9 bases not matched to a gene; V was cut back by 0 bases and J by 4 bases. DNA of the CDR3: TGCGCCAGCAGCCAAGATCACCCAGGGACTAGCGCGTACAATGAGCAGTTCTTC. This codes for CASSQDHPGTSAYNEQFF.

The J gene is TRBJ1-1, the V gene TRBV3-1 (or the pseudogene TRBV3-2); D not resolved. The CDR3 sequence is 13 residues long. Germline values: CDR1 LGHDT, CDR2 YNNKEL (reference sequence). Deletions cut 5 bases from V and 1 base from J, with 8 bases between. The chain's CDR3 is CASSSVANTEAFF. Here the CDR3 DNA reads TGTGCCAGCAGCTCCGTAGCGAACACTGAAGCTTTCTTT.